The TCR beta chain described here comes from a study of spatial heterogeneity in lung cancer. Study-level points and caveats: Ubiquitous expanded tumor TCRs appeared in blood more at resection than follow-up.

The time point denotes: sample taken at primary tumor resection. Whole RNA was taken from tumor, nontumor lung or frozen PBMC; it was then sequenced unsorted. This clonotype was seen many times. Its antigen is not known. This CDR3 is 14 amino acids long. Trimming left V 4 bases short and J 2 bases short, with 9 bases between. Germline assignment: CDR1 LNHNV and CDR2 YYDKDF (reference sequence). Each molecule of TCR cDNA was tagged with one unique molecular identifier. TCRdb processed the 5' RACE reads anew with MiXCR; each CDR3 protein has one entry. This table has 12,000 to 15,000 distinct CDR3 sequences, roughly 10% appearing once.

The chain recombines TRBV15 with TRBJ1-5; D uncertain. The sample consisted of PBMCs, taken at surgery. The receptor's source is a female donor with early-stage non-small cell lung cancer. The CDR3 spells CATSNSVGNQPQHF. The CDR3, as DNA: TGTGCCACCAGCAACTCCGTAGGCAATCAGCCCCAGCATTTT.